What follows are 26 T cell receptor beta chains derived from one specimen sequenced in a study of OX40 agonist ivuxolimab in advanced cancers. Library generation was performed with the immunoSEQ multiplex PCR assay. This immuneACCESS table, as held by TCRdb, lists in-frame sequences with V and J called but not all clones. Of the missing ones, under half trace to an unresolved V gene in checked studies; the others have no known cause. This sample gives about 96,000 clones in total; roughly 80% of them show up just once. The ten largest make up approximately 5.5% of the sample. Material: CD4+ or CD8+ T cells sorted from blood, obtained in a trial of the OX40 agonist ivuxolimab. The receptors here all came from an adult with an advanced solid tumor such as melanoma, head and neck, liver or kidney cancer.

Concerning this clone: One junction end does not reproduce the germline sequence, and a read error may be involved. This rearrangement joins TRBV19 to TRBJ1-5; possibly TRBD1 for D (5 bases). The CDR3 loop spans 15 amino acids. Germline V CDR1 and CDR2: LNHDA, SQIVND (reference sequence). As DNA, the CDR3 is TGTGCCAGTAGTTTAGAACAGGTCTCCAATCAGCCCCAGCATTTT. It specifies CASSLEQVSNQPQHF. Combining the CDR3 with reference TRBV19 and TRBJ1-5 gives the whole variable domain DGGITQSPKYLFRKEGQNVTLSCEQNLNHDAMYWYRQDPGQGLRLIYYSQIVNDFQKGDIAEGYSVSREKKESFPLTVTSAQKNPTAFYLCASSLEQVSNQPQHFGDGTRLSIL.

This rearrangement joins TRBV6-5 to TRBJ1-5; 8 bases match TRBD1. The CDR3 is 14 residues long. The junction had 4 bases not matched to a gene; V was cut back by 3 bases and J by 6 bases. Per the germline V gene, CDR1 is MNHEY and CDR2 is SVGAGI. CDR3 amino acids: CASSYGQGIQPQHF. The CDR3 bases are TGTGCCAGCAGTTATGGACAGGGAATTCAGCCCCAGCATTTT.

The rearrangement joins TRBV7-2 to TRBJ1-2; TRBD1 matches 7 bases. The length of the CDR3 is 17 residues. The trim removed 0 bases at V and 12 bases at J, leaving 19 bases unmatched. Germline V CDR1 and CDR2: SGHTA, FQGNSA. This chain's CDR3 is CASSLAWTGGEKNLNTF. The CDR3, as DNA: TGTGCCAGCAGCTTAGCGTGGACAGGAGGGGAAAAGAATCTGAACACCTTC.

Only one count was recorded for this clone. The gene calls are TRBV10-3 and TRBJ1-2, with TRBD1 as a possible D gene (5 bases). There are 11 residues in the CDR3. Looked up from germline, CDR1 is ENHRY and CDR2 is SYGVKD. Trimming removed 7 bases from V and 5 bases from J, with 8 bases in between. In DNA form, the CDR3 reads TGTGCCATCAACCAGGGATATGGCTACACCTTC. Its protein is CAINQGYGYTF.

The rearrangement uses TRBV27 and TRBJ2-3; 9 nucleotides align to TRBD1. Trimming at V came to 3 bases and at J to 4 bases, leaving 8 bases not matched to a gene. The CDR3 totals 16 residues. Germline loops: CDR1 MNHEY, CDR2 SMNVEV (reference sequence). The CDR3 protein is CASSFPGQGLSDTQYF. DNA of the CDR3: TGTGCCAGCAGTTTTCCGGGACAGGGACTATCAGATACGCAGTATTTT.

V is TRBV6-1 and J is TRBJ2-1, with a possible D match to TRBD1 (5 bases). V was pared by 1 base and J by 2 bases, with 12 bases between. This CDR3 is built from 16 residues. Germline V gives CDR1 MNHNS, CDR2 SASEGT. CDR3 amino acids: CASSEEGWQAYNEQFF. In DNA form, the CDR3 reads TGTGCCAGCAGTGAAGAGGGGTGGCAGGCCTACAATGAGCAGTTCTTC.

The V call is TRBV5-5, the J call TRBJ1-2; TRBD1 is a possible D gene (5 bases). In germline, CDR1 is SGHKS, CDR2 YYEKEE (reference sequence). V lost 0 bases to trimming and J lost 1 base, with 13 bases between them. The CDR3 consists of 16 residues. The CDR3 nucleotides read TGTGCCAGCAGCTTGGAAGGGGCCGACATTAACTATGGCTACACCTTC. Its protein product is CASSLEGADINYGYTF.

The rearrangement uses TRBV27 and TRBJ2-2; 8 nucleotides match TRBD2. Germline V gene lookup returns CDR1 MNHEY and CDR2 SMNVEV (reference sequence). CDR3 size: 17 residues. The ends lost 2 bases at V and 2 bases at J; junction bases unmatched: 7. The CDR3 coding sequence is TGTGCCAGCAGTTTAGGGTCGGGAGGGGGTAACACCGGGGAGCTGTTTTTT. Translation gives CASSLGSGGGNTGELFF.

This CDR3 reads CASTLLAGNNEQFF. The CDR3 bases are TGTGCCAGCACACTCCTAGCGGGGAACAATGAGCAGTTCTTC. The V gene is TRBV6-5, the J gene TRBJ2-1; 9 bases align to TRBD2. Germline V lookup: CDR1 MNHEY, CDR2 SVGAGI. CDR3 length equals 14 residues. The V segment lost 7 bases and the J segment 5 bases; nucleotides outside the gene matches: 6.

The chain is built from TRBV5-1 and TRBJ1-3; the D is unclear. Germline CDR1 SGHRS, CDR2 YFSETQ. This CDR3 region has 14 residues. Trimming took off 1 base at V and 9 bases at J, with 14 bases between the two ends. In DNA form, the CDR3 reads TGCGCCAGCAGCTTGACAACTCTGGAAGGCACCATATATTTT. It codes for CASSLTTLEGTIYF.

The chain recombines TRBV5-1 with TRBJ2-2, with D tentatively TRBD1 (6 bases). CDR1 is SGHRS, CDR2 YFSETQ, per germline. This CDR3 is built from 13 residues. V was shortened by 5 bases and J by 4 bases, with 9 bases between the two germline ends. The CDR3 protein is CASRQGFTGELFF. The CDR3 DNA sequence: TGCGCCAGCAGACAGGGTTTCACCGGGGAGCTGTTTTTT.

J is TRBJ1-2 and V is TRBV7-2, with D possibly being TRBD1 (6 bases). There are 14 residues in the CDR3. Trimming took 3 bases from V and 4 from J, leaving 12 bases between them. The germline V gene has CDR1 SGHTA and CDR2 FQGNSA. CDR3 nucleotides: TGTGCCAGCAGCTTCATGGACAGCACCTATGGCTACACCTTC. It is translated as CASSFMDSTYGYTF. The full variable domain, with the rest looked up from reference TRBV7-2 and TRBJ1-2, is GAGVSQSPSNKVTEKGKDVELRCDPISGHTALYWYRQSLGQGLEFLIYFQGNSAPDKSGLPSDRFSAERTGGSVSTLTIQRTQQEDSAVYLCASSFMDSTYGYTFGSGTRLTVV.

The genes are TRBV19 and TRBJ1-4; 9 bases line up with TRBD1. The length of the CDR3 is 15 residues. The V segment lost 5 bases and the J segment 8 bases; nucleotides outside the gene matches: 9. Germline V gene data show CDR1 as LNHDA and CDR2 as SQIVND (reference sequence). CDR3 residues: CASSLLQGAGEKLFF. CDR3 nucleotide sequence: TGTGCCAGTAGTCTACTACAGGGGGCAGGCGAAAAACTGTTTTTT. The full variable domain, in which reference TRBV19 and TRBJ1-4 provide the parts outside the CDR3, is DGGITQSPKYLFRKEGQNVTLSCEQNLNHDAMYWYRQDPGQGLRLIYYSQIVNDFQKGDIAEGYSVSREKKESFPLTVTSAQKNPTAFYLCASSLLQGAGEKLFFGSGTQLSVL.

CDR3 protein: CASSDPTETGWGAFF. In DNA, the CDR3 is TGTGCCAGCAGTGATCCCACCGAGACAGGGTGGGGAGCTTTCTTT. V gene TRBV2 combines with J gene TRBJ1-1; the match to TRBD1 covers 7 bases. The junction had 14 bases not matched to a gene; V was cut back by 3 bases and J by 10 bases. The germline gives CDR1 SNHLY, CDR2 FYNNEI. The CDR3 totals 15 residues.

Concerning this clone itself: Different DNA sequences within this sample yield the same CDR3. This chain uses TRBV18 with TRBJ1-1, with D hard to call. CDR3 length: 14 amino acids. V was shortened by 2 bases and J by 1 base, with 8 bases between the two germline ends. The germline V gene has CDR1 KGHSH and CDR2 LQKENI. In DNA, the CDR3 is TGTGCCAGCTCACCAGAGGTGGGGAACACTGAAGCTTTCTTT. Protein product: CASSPEVGNTEAFF.

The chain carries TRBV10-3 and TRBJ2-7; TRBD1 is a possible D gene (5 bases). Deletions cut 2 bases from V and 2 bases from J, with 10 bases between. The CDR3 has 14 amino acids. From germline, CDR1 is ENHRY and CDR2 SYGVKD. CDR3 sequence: CAISEGAAAYEQYF. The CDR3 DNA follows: TGTGCCATCAGTGAGGGGGCGGCCGCCTACGAGCAGTACTTC.

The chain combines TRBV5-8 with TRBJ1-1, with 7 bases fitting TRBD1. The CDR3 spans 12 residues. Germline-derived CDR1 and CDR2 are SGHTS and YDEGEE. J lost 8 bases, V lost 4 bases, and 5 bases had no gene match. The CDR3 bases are TGTGCCAGCAGCCTCGACAGGGTAGAAGCTTTCTTT. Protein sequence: CASSLDRVEAFF. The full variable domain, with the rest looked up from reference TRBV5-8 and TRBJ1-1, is EAGVTQSPTHLIKTRGQQATLRCSPISGHTSVYWYQQALGLGLQFLLWYDEGEERNRGNFPPRFSGRQFPNYSSELNVNALELEDSALYLCASSLDRVEAFFGQGTRLTVV.

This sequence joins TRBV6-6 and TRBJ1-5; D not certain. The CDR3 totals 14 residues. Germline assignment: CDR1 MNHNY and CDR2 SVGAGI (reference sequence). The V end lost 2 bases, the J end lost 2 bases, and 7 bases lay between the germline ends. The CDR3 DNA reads TGTGCCAGCAGTTACCCCCAGGGCAATCAGCCCCAGCATTTT. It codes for CASSYPQGNQPQHF.

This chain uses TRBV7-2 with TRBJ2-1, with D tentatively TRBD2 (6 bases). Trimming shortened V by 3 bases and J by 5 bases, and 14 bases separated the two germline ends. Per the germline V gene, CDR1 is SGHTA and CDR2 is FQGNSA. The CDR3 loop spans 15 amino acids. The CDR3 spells CASSLASVGHNEQFF. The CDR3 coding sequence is TGTGCCAGCAGCTTGGCTAGCGTAGGGCACAATGAGCAGTTCTTC.

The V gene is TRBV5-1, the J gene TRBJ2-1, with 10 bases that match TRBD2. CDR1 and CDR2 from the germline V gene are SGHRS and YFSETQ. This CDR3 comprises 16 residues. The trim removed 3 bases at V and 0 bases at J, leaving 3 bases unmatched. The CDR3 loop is CASSYASGSSYNEQFF. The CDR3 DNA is TGCGCCAGCAGCTACGCTAGCGGGAGCTCCTACAATGAGCAGTTCTTC.

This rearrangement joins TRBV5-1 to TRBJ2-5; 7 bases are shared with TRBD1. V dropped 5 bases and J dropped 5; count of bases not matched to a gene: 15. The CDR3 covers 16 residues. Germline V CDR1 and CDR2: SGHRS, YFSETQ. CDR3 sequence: CASSLQPPGGSETQYF. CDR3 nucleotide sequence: TGCGCCAGCAGTTTGCAACCTCCAGGGGGTAGTGAGACCCAGTACTTC.

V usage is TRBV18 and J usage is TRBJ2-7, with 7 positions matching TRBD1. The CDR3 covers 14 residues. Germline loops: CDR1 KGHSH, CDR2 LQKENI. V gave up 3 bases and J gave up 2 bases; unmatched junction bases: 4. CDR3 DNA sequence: TGTGCCAGCTCACCGTCAGGGGGACCCTACGAGCAGTACTTC. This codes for CASSPSGGPYEQYF.

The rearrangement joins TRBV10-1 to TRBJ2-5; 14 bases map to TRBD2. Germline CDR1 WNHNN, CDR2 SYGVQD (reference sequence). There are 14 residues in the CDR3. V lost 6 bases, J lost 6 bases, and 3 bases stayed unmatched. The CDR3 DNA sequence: TGCGCCAGCAGCGGGACTAGCGGGAGTAAGACCCAGTACTTC. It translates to CASSGTSGSKTQYF.

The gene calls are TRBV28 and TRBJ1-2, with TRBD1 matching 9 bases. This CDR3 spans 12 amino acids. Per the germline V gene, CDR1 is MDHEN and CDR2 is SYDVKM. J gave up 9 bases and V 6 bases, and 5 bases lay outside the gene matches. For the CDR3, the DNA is TGTGCCAGCAGCGGGGGACAGGGCCGCTACACCTTC. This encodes CASSGGQGRYTF.

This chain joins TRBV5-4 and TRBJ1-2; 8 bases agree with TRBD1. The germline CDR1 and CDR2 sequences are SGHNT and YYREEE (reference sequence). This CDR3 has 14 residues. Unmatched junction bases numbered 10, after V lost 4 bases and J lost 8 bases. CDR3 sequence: CASSAQTGGKGYTF. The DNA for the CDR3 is TGTGCCAGCAGCGCCCAAACAGGGGGAAAAGGCTACACCTTC.

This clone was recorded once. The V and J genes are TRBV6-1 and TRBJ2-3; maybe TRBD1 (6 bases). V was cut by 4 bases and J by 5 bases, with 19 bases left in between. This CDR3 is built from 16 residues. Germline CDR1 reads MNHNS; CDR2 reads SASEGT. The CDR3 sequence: CASSVSQGLGKDTQYF. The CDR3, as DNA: TGTGCCAGCAGTGTATCGCAGGGGCTGGGAAAAGATACGCAGTATTTT.